This TCR beta chain is drawn from a study of blood T cells in healthy people across ages. Across the whole study: Using template switching, researchers captured about one barcoded beta molecule for each two T cells.

The CDR3 runs to 13 residues. V was pared by 3 bases and J by 1 base, with 6 bases between. CDR1 is LGHDT, CDR2 YNNKEL, per germline (reference sequence). The individuals who served as donors were healthy Caucasians living in Russia, aged about 6 to 95. RNA extraction gave at least 6 micrograms of total RNA per sample. This clonotype was counted a few times. Its antigen remains unknown. General observations from the study: Unknown donor CMV status possibly confounded expanded clonotype changes.

Through a sample-barcoded 5' primer and a J-beta primer mix, a second PCR was run for 7 to 11 cycles. TCRdb recomputed calls from the 5' RACE reads with MiXCR, one row per CDR3 protein. In the table there are some 900,000 distinct CDR3 sequences, approximately 49% of which are singletons. The TCR sequence derives from a man aged 25 to 40 in good health. V and J are TRBV3-1 and TRBJ1-1, with no clear D. Sequenced material: blood. The CDR3 loop is CASSQSGNTEAFF. As DNA, the CDR3 is TGTGCCAGCAGCCAGTCGGGGAACACTGAAGCTTTCTTT.